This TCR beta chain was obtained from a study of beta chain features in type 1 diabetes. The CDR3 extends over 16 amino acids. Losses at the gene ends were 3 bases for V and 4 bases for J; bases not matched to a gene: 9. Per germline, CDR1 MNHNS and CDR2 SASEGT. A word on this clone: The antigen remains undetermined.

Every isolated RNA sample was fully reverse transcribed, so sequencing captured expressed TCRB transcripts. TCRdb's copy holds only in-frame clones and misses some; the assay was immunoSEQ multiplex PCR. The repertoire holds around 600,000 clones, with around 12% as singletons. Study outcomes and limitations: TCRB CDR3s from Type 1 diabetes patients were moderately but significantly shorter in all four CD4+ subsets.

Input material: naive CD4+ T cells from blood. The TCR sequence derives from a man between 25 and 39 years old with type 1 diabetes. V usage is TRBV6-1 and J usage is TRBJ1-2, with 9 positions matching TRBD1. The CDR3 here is CASSEGTGGARYGYTF. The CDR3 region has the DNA TGTGCCAGCAGTGAGGGAACAGGGGGCGCGCGCTATGGCTACACCTTC.